This record looks at one TCR beta chain sequence and its context. It lacks a known antigen. No base quality information exists; no much larger clone differs at one position. The germline V gene encodes CDR1 SGHTS and CDR2 YDEGEE. The CDR3 runs 15 residues from the cysteine to the phenylalanine. Only CDR3 DNA is held: 45 bases, read in frame from base 1. V lost 0 bases and J lost 1 base; the stretch between them is 5 bases long. These data belong to a study of neoadjuvant anti-PD-1 for oral cavity cancer listed by TCRdb under 2021. Regarding the complete study: Before curative-intent surgical resection, most patients were given three to four biweekly doses of nivolumab at 3 mg/kg. For patients who did not progress, a fourth nivolumab dose was given around day 43, followed by definitive surgical resection on days 50-56. An approximately 33% response rate was observed in the parent correlative cohort, in which around 12 patients were included. Under RECIST 1.1, patients with complete response, partial response or stable disease were classed as responders, and patients with progression were classed as non-responders.

Broad study findings and their caveats: Higher pretreatment blood Treg/Th17 ratios correlated with both higher pretreatment blood TCRbeta clonality and lower post-treatment tumor TCRbeta clonality. Within PBMCs, T cell clonality (Gini index) was significantly higher in non-responders than responders after neoadjuvant nivolumab. Only a few patients per response group were included in the TCR analyses, and larger cohorts for validation were called for by the authors.

The time point label corresponds to: after neoadjuvant nivolumab, at surgical resection. The patients had newly diagnosed stage II-IVA oral cavity squamous cell carcinoma and had not received any prior systemic or radiation treatment. The cohort was made up of patients with locally advanced, HPV-negative oral cavity squamous cell carcinoma. Peripheral blood mononuclear cells were analyzed directly and were not maintained or expanded in culture. Samples were obtained from a longitudinal correlative study of a single-arm phase II trial of neoadjuvant nivolumab in oral cavity squamous cell carcinoma. Genomic DNA-based TCRbeta sequencing was performed on subject-matched pre- and post-treatment PBMCs and tumors from three responders and three non-responders. Peripheral blood mononuclear cells were collected before nivolumab treatment and were collected again after treatment, at the time of surgery. The Maxwell RSC DNA from Cells kit was used to extract genomic DNA from PBMCs.

For deep sequencing, PBMC libraries mostly used 450 to 550 ng of input genomic DNA, with six replicates for each sample. TCRbeta libraries were prepared with the immunoSEQ hsTCRbeta kit according to the manufacturer's instructions. The completed libraries were mixed into a single pool at 3 nM, then sequenced with an Illumina NovaSeq 6000 S4 flow cell. The original methods were these. The immunoSEQ Analyzer was used for raw data preprocessing and quality control. The analysis was restricted to productive rearrangements, with each unique CDR3 amino acid sequence defining a clonotype. Repertoire clonality was estimated as the Gini-Simpson index, which was computed with the R package tcR. Student's t test was used to compare Gini indices, while Pearson correlation assessed associations with tumor size change. This immuneACCESS table, as held by TCRdb, lists in-frame sequences with V and J called but not all clones. Of the missing ones, under half trace to an unresolved V gene in checked studies; the others have no known cause. V and J calls and clone size are those listed in that table; D and trimming were worked out from the DNA. The sample contains around 67,000 clones, 86% of them found a single time. 2.5% to 3% of the sample is taken by the ten largest.

Sequencing used PBMCs, obtained after nivolumab (anti-PD-1) treatment. The clonotype was recovered from a person aged 40 to 85 with oral cavity squamous cell carcinoma. The receptor chain draws on TRBV5-8 and TRBJ2-6; the D gene is unclear. The CDR3 protein sequence reads: CASSLGISGANVLTF. The DNA is as follows: TGTGCCAGCAGCTTGGGAATTTCTGGGGCCAACGTCCTGACTTTC.